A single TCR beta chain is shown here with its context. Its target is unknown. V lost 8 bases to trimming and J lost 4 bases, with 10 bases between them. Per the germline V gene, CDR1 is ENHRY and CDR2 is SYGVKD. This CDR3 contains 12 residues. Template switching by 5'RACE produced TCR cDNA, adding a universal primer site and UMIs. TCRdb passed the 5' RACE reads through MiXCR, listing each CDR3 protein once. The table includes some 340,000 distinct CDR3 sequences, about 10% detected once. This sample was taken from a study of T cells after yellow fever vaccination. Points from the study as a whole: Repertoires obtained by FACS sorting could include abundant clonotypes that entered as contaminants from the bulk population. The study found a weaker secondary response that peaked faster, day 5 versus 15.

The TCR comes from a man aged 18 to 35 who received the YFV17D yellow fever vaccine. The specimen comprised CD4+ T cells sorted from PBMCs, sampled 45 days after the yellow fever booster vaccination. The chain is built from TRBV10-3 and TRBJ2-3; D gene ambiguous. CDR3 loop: CAIRDSSDTQYF. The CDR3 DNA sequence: TGTGCCATCCGAGACTCATCAGATACGCAGTATTTT.